Listed here are 29 T cell receptor beta chains from one sample, sequenced in a study of cytomegalovirus exposure and HLA in healthy donors. With 60 Vbeta and 13 Jbeta primers, the PCR was carried out. Using immunoSEQ multiplex PCR, the repertoire was profiled, and TCRdb retains in-frame clones only, with some absent. There are approximately 160,000 clones in the sample; around four fifths occur only once, and less than 15% lies in the top ten. The sample consisted of PBMCs. The receptors were sampled from a woman aged 50 to 60 in good health and CMV-seropositive.

V usage is TRBV9 and J usage is TRBJ1-2; 7 bases are shared with TRBD1. This CDR3 is 16 amino acids long. V was pared by 0 bases and J by 0 bases, with 5 bases of the junction left unmatched. Germline V gene data show CDR1 as SGDLS and CDR2 as YYNGEE. The CDR3 protein is CASSVGTGPANYGYTF. CDR3 coding DNA: TGTGCCAGCAGCGTAGGGACAGGCCCGGCTAACTATGGCTACACCTTC.

The CDR3 reads CASSPPPGQKTYEQYF. CDR3 in DNA: TGTGCCAGCAGCCCGCCCCCGGGACAGAAGACCTACGAGCAGTACTTC. The genes are TRBV5-4 and TRBJ2-7; 7 bases map to TRBD1. V shed 4 bases and J 2 bases; nucleotides not matched to a gene: 12. CDR1 SGHNT and CDR2 YYREEE come from the germline V gene (reference sequence). The CDR3 has 16 residues.

The CDR3 DNA sequence: TGCAGCGTTGAATCCCCGGGACTAGCGGGGGGTTATAATGAGCAGTTCTTC. Protein: CSVESPGLAGGYNEQFF. This chain links TRBV29-1 with TRBJ2-1; 15 bases fit TRBD2. V gave up 2 bases and J gave up 7 bases; unmatched junction bases: 9. The CDR3 spans 17 residues. Germline loops: CDR1 SQVTM, CDR2 ANQGSEA.

The chain links TRBV6-1 to TRBJ1-5, with a possible D match to TRBD1 (5 bases). CDR1 and CDR2 (germline): MNHNS, SASEGT. This CDR3 comprises 14 residues. V was trimmed by 5 bases and J by 0 bases, leaving 8 bases between them. The CDR3 here is CASSPGHSNQPQHF. The CDR3 region has the DNA TGTGCCAGCAGTCCCGGACATAGCAATCAGCCCCAGCATTTT.

CDR3 protein: CGGYGHWGRDEQFF. The CDR3 DNA reads TGCGGCGGATATGGACATTGGGGTAGGGATGAGCAGTTCTTC. This rearrangement joins TRBV29-1 to TRBJ2-1, with D perhaps TRBD1 (5 bases). This CDR3 comprises 14 residues. Germline CDR1 reads SQVTM; CDR2 reads ANQGSEA.

J is TRBJ2-7 and V is TRBV4-1; TRBD1 matches 7 bases. The CDR3 has 14 amino acids. V dropped 4 bases and J dropped 7; count of bases not matched to a gene: 10. Per germline, CDR1 MGHRA and CDR2 YSYEKL. CDR3 in amino acids: CASSLLWTGREQYF. CDR3 bases: TGCGCCAGCAGCCTACTTTGGACAGGTCGGGAGCAGTACTTC.

This chain connects TRBV12-5 to TRBJ1-5; D might be TRBD1 (6 bases). V lost 1 base and J lost 12, with 16 bases in between. CDR1 is LGHNT, CDR2 FRNRAP, per germline. This CDR3 contains 14 residues. Here the CDR3 reads CASGLGQALSNQHF. For the CDR3, the DNA is TGTGCTAGTGGTTTGGGACAGGCCCTTTCTAACCAGCATTTT.

This clone has only a few counts. The V call is TRBV6-1, the J call TRBJ2-2, with 12 bases matching TRBD2. The V gene's germline CDR1 is MNHNS and CDR2 SASEGT. The trim removed 10 bases at V and 5 bases at J, leaving 5 bases unmatched. This CDR3 has 14 amino acids. CDR3 amino acids: CATETSGGTGELFF. CDR3 nucleotide sequence: TGTGCCACCGAGACTAGCGGGGGAACCGGGGAGCTGTTTTTT.

This chain links TRBV27 with TRBJ2-5; a possible D gene is TRBD2 (6 bases). V was trimmed by 6 bases and J by 0 bases, leaving 20 bases between them. Germline loops: CDR1 MNHEY, CDR2 SMNVEV (reference sequence). The CDR3 is 17 residues long. The CDR3 is CASSPGLLDPYQETQYF. CDR3 bases: TGTGCCAGCAGCCCCGGACTACTCGATCCATACCAAGAGACCCAGTACTTC.

The rearrangement links TRBV7-8 to TRBJ1-5, with TRBD1 as a possible D gene (6 bases). The V gene's germline CDR1 is SGHVS and CDR2 FQNEAQ. The CDR3 loop spans 17 amino acids. V was clipped by 4 bases and J by 6 bases, with 22 bases between them. CDR3 sequence reads: CASSSCAGQFCGQPQHF. For the CDR3, the DNA is TGTGCCAGCAGCTCCTGCGCCGGACAGTTTTGCGGTCAGCCCCAGCATTTT.

The V call is TRBV25-1, the J call TRBJ2-1, with 9 bases lining up with TRBD1. V lost 3 bases and J lost 8; bases outside the gene matches: 8. Germline CDR1 reads MGHDK; CDR2 reads SYGVNS. There are 15 residues in the CDR3. This CDR3 is CASSEGGTGTYEQFF. The CDR3 coding sequence is TGTGCCAGCAGTGAGGGAGGGACAGGGACATATGAGCAGTTCTTC.

The chain carries TRBV9 and TRBJ1-6; unclear D gene. This CDR3 contains 13 residues. Looked up from germline, CDR1 is SGDLS and CDR2 is YYNGEE. V lost 4 bases and J lost 8, with 10 bases in between. The CDR3 is CASSQDLDSPLHF. The CDR3 DNA follows: TGTGCCAGCAGCCAGGATCTCGATTCACCCCTCCACTTT.

The genes are TRBV20-1 and TRBJ1-1; D possibly corresponds to TRBD1 (6 bases). Trimming left V 5 bases short and J 3 bases short, with 7 bases between. Germline-derived CDR1 and CDR2 are DFQATT and SNEGSKA (reference sequence). The CDR3 covers 11 residues. The CDR3: CSAEGDTEAFF. DNA of the CDR3: TGCAGTGCTGAGGGGGACACTGAAGCTTTCTTT.

The gene calls are TRBV5-1 and TRBJ2-7; D unclear. The CDR3 spans 10 residues. V lost 4 bases, J lost 3 bases, and 2 bases lay in between. Germline CDR1 and CDR2: SGHRS and YFSETQ. The DNA of the CDR3 is TGCGCCAGCAGCCTCTACGAGCAGTACTTC. Translation gives CASSLYEQYF. Together with reference TRBV5-1 and TRBJ2-7, the CDR3 gives the full variable domain: KAGVTQTPRYLIKTRGQQVTLSCSPISGHRSVSWYQQTPGQGLQFLFEYFSETQRNKGNFPGRFSGRQFSNSRSEMNVSTLELGDSALYLCASSLYEQYFGPGTRLTVT.

V usage is TRBV30 and J usage is TRBJ1-1; TRBD1 matches 12 bases. Trimming removed 0 bases from V and 6 bases from J; junction bases left unmatched: 8. The CDR3 covers 16 residues. Germline lookup yields CDR1 GTSNPN and CDR2 SVGIG (reference sequence). The CDR3 here is CAWSVGWGQGAAEAFF. The CDR3 DNA is TGTGCCTGGAGTGTAGGGTGGGGACAGGGGGCGGCTGAAGCTTTCTTT.

V and J are TRBV7-9 and TRBJ1-5, with TRBD1 identical over 8 bases. V was pared by 1 base and J by 5 bases, with 7 bases of the junction left unmatched. The CDR3 spans 16 residues. In germline, CDR1 is SEHNR, CDR2 FQNEAQ (reference sequence). CDR3 DNA sequence: TGTGCCAGCAGCTTAGGCCGGACAGGGAGGGATCAGCCCCAGCATTTT. This encodes CASSLGRTGRDQPQHF.

This chain links TRBV5-1 with TRBJ2-3; 7 bases match TRBD2. Per the germline V gene, CDR1 is SGHRS and CDR2 is YFSETQ. V shed 0 bases, J shed 3 bases, and the junction held 10 bases outside the gene matches. The CDR3 runs 17 residues. This CDR3 reads CASSLASGGGITDTQYF. The CDR3 bases are TGCGCCAGCAGCTTGGCGTCCGGCGGGGGAATAACAGATACGCAGTATTTT.

The chain employs TRBV2 and TRBJ1-4, with D hard to call. Germline V lookup: CDR1 SNHLY, CDR2 FYNNEI. Trimming removed 5 bases at V and 0 bases at J, with 7 bases between. CDR3 length equals 14 residues. The CDR3 sequence is CASSIGATNEKLFF. The CDR3 nucleotides read TGTGCCAGCAGTATCGGTGCAACTAATGAAAAACTGTTTTTT.

This clone was detected a few times. The V and J genes are TRBV7-6 and TRBJ2-7, with D maybe TRBD1 (6 bases). The CDR3 contains 16 residues. The V and J ends lost 1 base and 5 bases respectively, with 18 bases between them. Germline CDR1 SGHVS, CDR2 FNYEAQ. This CDR3 reads CASSLGRGLLGDEQYF. The CDR3 DNA reads TGTGCCAGCAGCTTAGGCAGGGGCCTTCTCGGAGACGAGCAGTACTTC.

The V and J genes are TRBV4-2 and TRBJ2-7; weak D call: TRBD1 (6 bases). The length of the CDR3 is 14 residues. Trimming stripped 1 base from V and 6 bases from J, with 13 bases between. Germline lookup yields CDR1 LGHNA and CDR2 YNFKEQ. CDR3 in DNA: TGTGCCAGCAGCCAAGCAGGGGCCCGTCGCGAGCAGTACTTC. Its protein product is CASSQAGARREQYF.

This clone has more than one count but fewer than ten. CDR3 sequence reads: CASSSGQFYEQYF. The CDR3 DNA reads TGTGCCAGCTCATCGGGACAATTCTACGAGCAGTACTTC. The rearrangement uses TRBV18 and TRBJ2-7; D might be TRBD1 (6 bases). CDR1 is KGHSH and CDR2 is LQKENI in the germline V gene. Trimming took 5 bases from V and 3 from J, leaving 11 bases between them. This CDR3 has 13 amino acids. The variable domain in full, completed from reference TRBV18 and TRBJ2-7, reads NAGVMQNPRHLVRRRGQEARLRCSPMKGHSHVYWYRQLPEEGLKFMVYLQKENIIDESGMPKERFSAEFPKEGPSILRIQQVVRGDSAAYFCASSSGQFYEQYFGPGTRLTVT.

The chain couples TRBV6-1 to TRBJ1-1; no clear D gene. V lost 2 bases and J 6 bases, leaving 7 bases between the germline ends. Germline V CDR1 and CDR2: MNHNS, SASEGT. The CDR3 sequence is 12 residues long. The CDR3 sequence is CASSESKPEAFF. CDR3 DNA sequence: TGTGCCAGCAGTGAAAGCAAGCCTGAAGCTTTCTTT.

The CDR3 sequence: CASSVDRDNEQFF. The CDR3, as DNA: TGTGCCAGCAGCGTGGACAGGGATAATGAGCAGTTCTTC. This rearrangement joins TRBV5-5 to TRBJ2-1, with 8 bases matching TRBD1. Per the germline V gene, CDR1 is SGHKS and CDR2 is YYEKEE (reference sequence). V was pared by 4 bases and J by 7 bases, with 4 bases of the junction left unmatched. The CDR3 length is 13 residues.

The chain carries TRBV5-1 and TRBJ2-1; 7 nucleotides agree with TRBD2. The CDR3 sequence is 16 residues long. V dropped 2 bases and J dropped 2; count of bases not matched to a gene: 7. Germline CDR1 is SGHRS and CDR2 is YFSETQ. The CDR3 is CASSFGSGGAYNEQFF. The DNA of the CDR3 is TGCGCCAGCAGCTTCGGAAGTGGGGGGGCCTACAATGAGCAGTTCTTC.

The chain combines TRBV11-2 with TRBJ2-7, with D maybe TRBD1 (5 bases). This CDR3 comprises 13 residues. V was cut by 1 base and J by 4 bases, with 8 bases left in between. The V gene's germline CDR1 is SGHAT and CDR2 FQNNGV. Here the CDR3 DNA reads TGTGCCAGCAGCTTAGCCAGGGCGTACGAGCAGTACTTC. Protein sequence: CASSLARAYEQYF.

This chain links TRBV29-1 with TRBJ1-4; no firm D call. V dropped 6 bases and J dropped 3 bases, with 8 bases sitting between them. The CDR3 is made up of 12 amino acids. Germline V gene lookup returns CDR1 SQVTM and CDR2 ANQGSEA. CDR3 sequence (DNA): TGCAGCGTCGGACTTCCTAATGAAAAACTGTTTTTT. Translating it yields CSVGLPNEKLFF.

This chain joins TRBV5-4 and TRBJ2-7; TRBD1 matches 11 bases. V was clipped by 3 bases and J by 3 bases; unmatched bases: 5. The CDR3 consists of 15 residues. Germline CDR1 SGHNT, CDR2 YYREEE (reference sequence). The CDR3 DNA follows: TGTGCCAGCAGCTCCGGGACAGGGGGTTTCTACGAGCAGTACTTC. It translates to CASSSGTGGFYEQYF. The full variable domain, completed using reference TRBV5-4 and TRBJ2-7, is ETGVTQSPTHLIKTRGQQVTLRCSSQSGHNTVSWYQQALGQGPQFIFQYYREEENGRGNFPPRFSGLQFPNYSSELNVNALELDDSALYLCASSSGTGGFYEQYFGPGTRLTVT.

This rearrangement joins TRBV19 to TRBJ1-1; D unresolved. The CDR3 loop spans 14 amino acids. V dropped 9 bases and J dropped 0 bases, with 14 bases sitting between them. The germline CDR1 and CDR2 sequences are LNHDA and SQIVND (reference sequence). CDR3 residues: CASLGYSMNTEAFF. CDR3 in DNA: TGTGCCAGCCTAGGTTACTCCATGAACACTGAAGCTTTCTTT.

The genes are TRBV7-3 and TRBJ2-1, with a possible D match to TRBD1 (6 bases). This CDR3 has 18 residues. V gave up 3 bases and J gave up 0 bases, with 18 bases separating them. Per germline, CDR1 SGHTA and CDR2 FQGTGA. The CDR3 loop is CASSFYATQGGSYNEQFF. For the CDR3, the DNA is TGTGCCAGCAGCTTTTATGCTACCCAAGGGGGCTCCTACAATGAGCAGTTCTTC.